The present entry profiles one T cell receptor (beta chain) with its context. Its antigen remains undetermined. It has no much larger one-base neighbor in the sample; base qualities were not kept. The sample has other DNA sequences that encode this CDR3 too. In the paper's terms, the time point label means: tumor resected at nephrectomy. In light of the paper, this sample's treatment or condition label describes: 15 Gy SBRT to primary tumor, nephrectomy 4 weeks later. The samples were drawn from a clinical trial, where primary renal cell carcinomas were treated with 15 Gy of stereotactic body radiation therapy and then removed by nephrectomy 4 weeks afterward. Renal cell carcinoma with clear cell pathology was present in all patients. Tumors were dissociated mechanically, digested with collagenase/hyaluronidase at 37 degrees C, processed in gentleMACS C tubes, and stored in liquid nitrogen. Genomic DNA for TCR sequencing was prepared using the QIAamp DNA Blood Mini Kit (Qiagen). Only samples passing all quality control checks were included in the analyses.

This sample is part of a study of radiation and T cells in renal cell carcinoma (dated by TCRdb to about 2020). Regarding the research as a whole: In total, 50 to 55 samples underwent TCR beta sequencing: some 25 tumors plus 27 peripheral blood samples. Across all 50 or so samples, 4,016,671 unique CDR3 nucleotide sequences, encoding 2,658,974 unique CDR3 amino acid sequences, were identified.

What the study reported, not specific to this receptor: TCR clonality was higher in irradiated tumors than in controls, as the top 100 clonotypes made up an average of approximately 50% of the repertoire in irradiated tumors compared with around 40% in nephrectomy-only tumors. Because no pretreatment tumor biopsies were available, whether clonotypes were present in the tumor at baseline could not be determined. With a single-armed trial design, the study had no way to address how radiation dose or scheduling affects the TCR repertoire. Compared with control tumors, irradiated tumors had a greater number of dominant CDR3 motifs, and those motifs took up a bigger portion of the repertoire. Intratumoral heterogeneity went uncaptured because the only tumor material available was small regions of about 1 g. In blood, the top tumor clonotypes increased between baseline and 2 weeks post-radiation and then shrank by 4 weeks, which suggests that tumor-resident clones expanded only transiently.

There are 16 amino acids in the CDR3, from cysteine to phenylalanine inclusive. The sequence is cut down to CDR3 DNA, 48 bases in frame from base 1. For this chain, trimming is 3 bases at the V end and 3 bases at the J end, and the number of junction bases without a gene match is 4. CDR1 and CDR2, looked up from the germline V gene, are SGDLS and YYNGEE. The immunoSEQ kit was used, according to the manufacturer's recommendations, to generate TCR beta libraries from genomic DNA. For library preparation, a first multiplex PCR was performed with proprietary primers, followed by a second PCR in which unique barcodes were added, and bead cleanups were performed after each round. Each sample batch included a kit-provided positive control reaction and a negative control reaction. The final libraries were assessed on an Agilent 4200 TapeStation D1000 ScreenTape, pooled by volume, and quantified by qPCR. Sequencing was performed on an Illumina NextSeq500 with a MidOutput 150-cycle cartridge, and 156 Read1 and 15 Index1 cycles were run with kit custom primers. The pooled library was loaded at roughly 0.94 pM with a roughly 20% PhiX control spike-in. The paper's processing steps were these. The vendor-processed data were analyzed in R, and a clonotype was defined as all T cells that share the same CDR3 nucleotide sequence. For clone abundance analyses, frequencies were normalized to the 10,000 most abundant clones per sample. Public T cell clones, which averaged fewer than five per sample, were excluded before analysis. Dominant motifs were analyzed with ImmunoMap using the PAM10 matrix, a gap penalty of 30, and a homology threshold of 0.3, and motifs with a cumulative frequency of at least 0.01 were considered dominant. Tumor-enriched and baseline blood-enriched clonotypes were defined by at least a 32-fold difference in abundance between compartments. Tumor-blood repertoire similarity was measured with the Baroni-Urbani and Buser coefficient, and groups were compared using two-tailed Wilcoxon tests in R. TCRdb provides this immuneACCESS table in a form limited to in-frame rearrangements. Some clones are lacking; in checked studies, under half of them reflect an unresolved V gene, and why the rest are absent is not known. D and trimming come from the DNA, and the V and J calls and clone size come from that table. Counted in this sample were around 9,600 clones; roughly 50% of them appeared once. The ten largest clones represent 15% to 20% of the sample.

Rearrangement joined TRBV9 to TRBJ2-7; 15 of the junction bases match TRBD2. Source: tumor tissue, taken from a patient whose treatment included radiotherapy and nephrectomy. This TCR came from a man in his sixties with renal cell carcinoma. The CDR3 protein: CASSAGLAGGIYEQYF. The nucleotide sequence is TGTGCCAGCAGCGCCGGACTAGCGGGAGGGATCTACGAGCAGTACTTC.